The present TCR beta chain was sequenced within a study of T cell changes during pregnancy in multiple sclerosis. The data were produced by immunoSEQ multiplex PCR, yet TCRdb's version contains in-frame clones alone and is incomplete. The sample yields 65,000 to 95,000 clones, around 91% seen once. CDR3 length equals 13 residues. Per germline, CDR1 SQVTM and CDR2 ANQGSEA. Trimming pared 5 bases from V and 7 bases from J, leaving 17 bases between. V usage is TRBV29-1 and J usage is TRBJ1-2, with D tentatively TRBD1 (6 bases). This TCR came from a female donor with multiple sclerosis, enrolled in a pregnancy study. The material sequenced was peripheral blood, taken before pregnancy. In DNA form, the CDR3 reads TGCAGCGTTCAACAGGGAACTATTAGTGGCTACACCTTC. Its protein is CSVQQGTISGYTF.